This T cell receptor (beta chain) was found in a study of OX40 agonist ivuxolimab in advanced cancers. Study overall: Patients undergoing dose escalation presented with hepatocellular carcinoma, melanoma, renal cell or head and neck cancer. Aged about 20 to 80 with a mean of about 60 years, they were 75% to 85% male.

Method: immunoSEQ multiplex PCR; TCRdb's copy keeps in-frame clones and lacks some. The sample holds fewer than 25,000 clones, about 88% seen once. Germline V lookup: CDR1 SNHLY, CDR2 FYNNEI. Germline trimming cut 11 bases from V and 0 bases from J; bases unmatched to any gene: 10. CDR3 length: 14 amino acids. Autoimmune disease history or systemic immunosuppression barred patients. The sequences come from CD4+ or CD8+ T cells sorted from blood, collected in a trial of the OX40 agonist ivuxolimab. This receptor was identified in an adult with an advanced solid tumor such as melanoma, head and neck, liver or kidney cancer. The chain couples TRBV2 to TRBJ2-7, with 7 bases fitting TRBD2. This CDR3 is CAVLRERDSYEQYF. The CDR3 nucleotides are TGTGCCGTCCTAAGGGAGCGGGACTCCTACGAGCAGTACTTC.